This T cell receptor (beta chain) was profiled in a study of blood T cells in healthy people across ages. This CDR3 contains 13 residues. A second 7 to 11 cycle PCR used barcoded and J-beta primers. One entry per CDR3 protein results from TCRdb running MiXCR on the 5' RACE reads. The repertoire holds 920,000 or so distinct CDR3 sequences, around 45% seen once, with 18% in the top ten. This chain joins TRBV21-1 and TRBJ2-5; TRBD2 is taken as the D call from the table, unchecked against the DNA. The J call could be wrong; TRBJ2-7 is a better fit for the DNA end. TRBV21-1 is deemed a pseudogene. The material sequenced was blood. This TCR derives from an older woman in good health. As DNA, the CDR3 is TGTGCCACACGCTCCGGCGGGCTCTACGAGCAGTACTTC. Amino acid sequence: CATRSGGLYEQYF.